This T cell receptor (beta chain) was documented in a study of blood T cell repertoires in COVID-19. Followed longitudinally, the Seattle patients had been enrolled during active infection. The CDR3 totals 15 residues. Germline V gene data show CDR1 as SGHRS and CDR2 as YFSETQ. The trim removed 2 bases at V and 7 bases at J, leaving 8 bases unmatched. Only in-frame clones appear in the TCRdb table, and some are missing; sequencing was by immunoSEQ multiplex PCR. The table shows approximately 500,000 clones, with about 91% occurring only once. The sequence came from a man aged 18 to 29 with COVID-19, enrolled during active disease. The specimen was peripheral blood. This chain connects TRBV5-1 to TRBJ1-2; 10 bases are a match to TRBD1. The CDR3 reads CASSLPGTGDTGYTF. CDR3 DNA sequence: TGCGCCAGCAGCTTACCCGGGACAGGGGACACTGGCTACACCTTC.